A single sample is the source of the 9 T cell receptor beta chains below, sequenced in a study. From the RT-PCR reads, TCRdb called clonotypes with MiXCR, one entry per CDR3 protein. Among about 680,000 distinct CDR3 sequences listed, 14% were seen once. Sequenced sample: memory CD4+ T cells from blood. The receptor source for this set is a female donor in good health, serving as a healthy control.

The chain employs TRBV7-2 and TRBJ1-2, with 7 nucleotides matching TRBD1. Trimming took 3 bases from V and 2 from J; bases not matched to a gene: 3. The CDR3 covers 14 residues. Germline-derived CDR1 and CDR2 are SGHTA and FQGNSA. The CDR3 protein is CASSFMGQNYGYTF. CDR3 bases: TGTGCCAGCAGCTTTATGGGACAGAACTATGGCTACACCTTC.

This clonotype was detected a few times. The chain employs TRBV7-2 and TRBJ1-5; D is undetermined. The CDR3 runs to 15 residues. Trimming took off 5 bases at V and 2 bases at J, with 13 bases between the two ends. Looked up from germline, CDR1 is SGHTA and CDR2 is FQGNSA. The chain's CDR3 is CASSRNPGGNQPQHF. The CDR3 DNA reads TGTGCCAGCAGCCGCAACCCTGGAGGCAATCAGCCCCAGCATTTT.

The genes are TRBV28 and TRBJ2-7; TRBD1 aligns across 9 bases. Germline V gene data show CDR1 as MDHEN and CDR2 as SYDVKM. CDR3 length: 14 amino acids. Trimming at V came to 5 bases and at J to 5 bases, leaving 7 bases not matched to a gene. DNA of the CDR3: TGTGCCAGCAGTCCAACGGGACAGGGAGACGAGCAGTACTTC. As protein: CASSPTGQGDEQYF.

This clonotype came up a few times. The gene calls are TRBV6-5 and TRBJ2-5; tentatively, D is TRBD1 (6 bases). Germline V gene sequence: CDR1 MNHEY, CDR2 SVGAGI. This CDR3 is 13 amino acids long. The germline V and J ends were trimmed by 6 bases and 6 bases, with 14 bases remaining between them. The CDR3 sequence: CASRYRESKTQYF. CDR3 nucleotide sequence: TGTGCCAGCAGGTACAGGGAATCCAAGACCCAGTACTTC.

This clonotype came up many times. This chain uses TRBV12-3 or TRBV12-4 with TRBJ1-1; TRBD1 aligns across 7 bases. The CDR3 spans 13 residues. The V and J ends lost 7 bases and 5 bases, in that order; junction bases with no gene match: 7. CDR3 sequence: CASTRGQVTEAFF. As DNA, the CDR3 is TGTGCCAGCACAAGGGGGCAGGTGACTGAAGCTTTCTTT.

There are a few counts of this clonotype. V and J are TRBV6-6 and TRBJ2-3; a weak D match, TRBD2 (6 bases). V gave up 2 bases and J gave up 0 bases, with 9 bases separating them. The CDR3 sequence is 15 residues long. CDR1 and CDR2 from the germline V gene are MNHNY and SVGAGI (reference sequence). CDR3 sequence: CASSYGAGSTDTQYF. Written as DNA, the CDR3 is TGTGCCAGCAGTTACGGGGCGGGGAGCACAGATACGCAGTATTTT.

This clonotype turned up a few times. The chain uses TRBV10-2 and TRBJ2-1; D possibly corresponds to TRBD2 (6 bases). The V gene's germline CDR1 is WSHSY and CDR2 SAAADI. This CDR3 is 14 amino acids long. V lost 7 bases to trimming and J lost 4 bases, with 14 bases between them. DNA of the CDR3: TGCGCCAGCACCCTACCGGGGGAATACAATGAGCAGTTCTTC. Protein product: CASTLPGEYNEQFF.

The chain joins TRBV3-1 to TRBJ2-7; D not resolved. Germline lookup yields CDR1 LGHDT and CDR2 YNNKEL (reference sequence). The germline V and J ends were trimmed by 5 bases and 4 bases, with 12 bases remaining between them. This CDR3 is 13 amino acids long. The CDR3 DNA is TGTGCCAGCAGCAACATTGGGTTTTACGAGCAGTACTTC. It specifies CASSNIGFYEQYF.

The sample holds many counts of this clonotype. The rearrangement joins TRBV4-1 to TRBJ2-7; D not certain. Trimming shortened V by 0 bases and J by 2 bases, and 20 bases separated the two germline ends. Germline CDR1 reads MGHRA; CDR2 reads YSYEKL. This CDR3 has 18 residues. In DNA, the CDR3 is TGCGCCAGCAGCCAAGAAGGAACTGGCGCACATAGGGCCTACGAGCAGTACTTC. Translated: CASSQEGTGAHRAYEQYF.